This TCR beta chain stems from a study of OX40 agonist ivuxolimab in advanced cancers. Looking at the study overall: The mean age was approximately 60 years, ranging from about 20 to 79, with around four fifths of participants male. The eligibility criteria allowed prior anti-PD-1, anti-PD-L1 or anti-CTLA-4 therapy, and 40% had some.

This clone was detected only a few times. The antigen is unknown. Study results and limitations: Clonal expansion was seen in CD4+ and CD8+ blood T cells by week 6 at 0.1 to 3.0 mg/kg. It was also the case that some nonresponders had low normalized T-cell clonal expansion.

The repertoire was sequenced with immunoSEQ multiplex PCR; TCRdb's copy has only in-frame clones and lacks some. The data contain 49,000 or so clones, around 90% of them singletons. The TCR was taken from an adult with an advanced solid tumor such as melanoma, head and neck, liver or kidney cancer. The sample here was CD4+ or CD8+ T cells sorted from blood, taken in a trial of the OX40 agonist ivuxolimab.

The CDR3 sequence: CASSQPQHF. The CDR3 DNA reads TGTGCCAGTAGTCAGCCCCAGCATTTT. The genes are TRBV19 and TRBJ1-5; D ambiguous. There are 9 residues in the CDR3. Per germline, CDR1 LNHDA and CDR2 SQIVND (reference sequence). V gave up 5 bases and J gave up 7 bases, with 0 bases separating them.